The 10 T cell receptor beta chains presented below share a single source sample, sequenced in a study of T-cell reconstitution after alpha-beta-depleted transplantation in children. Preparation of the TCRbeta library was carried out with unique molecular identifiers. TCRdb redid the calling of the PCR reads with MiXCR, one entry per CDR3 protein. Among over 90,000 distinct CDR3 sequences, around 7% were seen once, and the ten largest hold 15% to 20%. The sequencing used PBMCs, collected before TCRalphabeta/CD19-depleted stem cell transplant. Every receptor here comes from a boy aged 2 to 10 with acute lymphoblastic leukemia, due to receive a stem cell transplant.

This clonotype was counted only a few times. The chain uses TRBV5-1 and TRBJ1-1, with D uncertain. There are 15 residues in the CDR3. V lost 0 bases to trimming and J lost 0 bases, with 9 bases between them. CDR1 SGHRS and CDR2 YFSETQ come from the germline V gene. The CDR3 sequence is CASSLGTALNTEAFF. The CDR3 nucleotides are TGCGCCAGCAGCTTGGGGACCGCATTGAACACTGAAGCTTTCTTT.

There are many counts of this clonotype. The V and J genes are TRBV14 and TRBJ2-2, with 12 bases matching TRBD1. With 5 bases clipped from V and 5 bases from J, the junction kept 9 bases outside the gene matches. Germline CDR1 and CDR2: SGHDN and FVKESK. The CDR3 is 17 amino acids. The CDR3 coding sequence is TGTGCCAGCAGCGCCCCGGGACAGGGGGCTGGGACCGGGGAGCTGTTTTTT. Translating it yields CASSAPGQGAGTGELFF.

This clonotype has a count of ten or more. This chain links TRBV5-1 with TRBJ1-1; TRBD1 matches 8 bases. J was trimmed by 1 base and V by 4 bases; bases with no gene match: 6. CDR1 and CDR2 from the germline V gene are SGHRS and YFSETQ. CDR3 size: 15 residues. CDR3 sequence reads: CASSTGQGPNTEAFF. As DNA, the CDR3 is TGCGCCAGCAGCACAGGACAGGGACCGAACACTGAAGCTTTCTTT.

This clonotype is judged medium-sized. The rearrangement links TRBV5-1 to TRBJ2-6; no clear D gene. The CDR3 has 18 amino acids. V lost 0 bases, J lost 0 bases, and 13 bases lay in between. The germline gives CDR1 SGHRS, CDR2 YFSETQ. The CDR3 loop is CASSLDTEPDSGANVLTF. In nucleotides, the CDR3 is TGCGCCAGCAGCTTGGATACAGAGCCTGACTCTGGGGCCAACGTCCTGACTTTC.

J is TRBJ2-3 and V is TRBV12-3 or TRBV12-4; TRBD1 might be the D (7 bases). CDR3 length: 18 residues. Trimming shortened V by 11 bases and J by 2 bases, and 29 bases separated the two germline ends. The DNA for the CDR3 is TGTGCCTTCAGTTTATTCTCCCTCTCAGGGGGGCTCACAGATACGCAGTATTTT. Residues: CAFSLFSLSGGLTDTQYF.

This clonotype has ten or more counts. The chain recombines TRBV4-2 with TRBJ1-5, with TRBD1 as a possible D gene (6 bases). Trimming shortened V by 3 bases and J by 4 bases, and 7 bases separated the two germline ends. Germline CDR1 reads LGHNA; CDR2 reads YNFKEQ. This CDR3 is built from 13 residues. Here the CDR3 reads CASSQRGNQPQHF. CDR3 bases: TGTGCCAGCAGCCAGAGGGGGAATCAGCCCCAGCATTTT.

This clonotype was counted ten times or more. CDR3 residues: CASSGWTGNSGNTIYF. CDR3 sequence (DNA): TGTGCCAGCAGCGGATGGACAGGGAACTCTGGAAACACCATATATTTT. This chain joins TRBV5-6 and TRBJ1-3; 8 nucleotides match TRBD1. This CDR3 spans 16 amino acids. J gave up 0 bases and V 4 bases, and 6 bases lay outside the gene matches. The germline CDR1 and CDR2 sequences are SGHDT and YYEEEE. Full variable domain (missing parts from reference TRBV5-6 and TRBJ1-3): DAGVTQSPTHLIKTRGQQVTLRCSPKSGHDTVSWYQQALGQGPQFIFQYYEEEERQRGNFPDRFSGHQFPNYSSELNVNALLLGDSALYLCASSGWTGNSGNTIYFGEGSWLTVV.

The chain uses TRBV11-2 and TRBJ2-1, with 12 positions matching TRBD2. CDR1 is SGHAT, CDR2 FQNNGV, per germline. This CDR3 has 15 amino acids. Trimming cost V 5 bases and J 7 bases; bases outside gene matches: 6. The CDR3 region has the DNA TGTGCCAGCAGCGAAGGACTAGCGGGGAGGAATGAGCAGTTCTTC. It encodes CASSEGLAGRNEQFF.

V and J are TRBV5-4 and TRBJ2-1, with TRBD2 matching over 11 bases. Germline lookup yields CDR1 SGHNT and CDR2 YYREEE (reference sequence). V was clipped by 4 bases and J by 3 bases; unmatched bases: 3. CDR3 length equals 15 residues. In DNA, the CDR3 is TGTGCCAGCAGCCCTAGCGGGGGGAACTACAATGAGCAGTTCTTC. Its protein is CASSPSGGNYNEQFF.

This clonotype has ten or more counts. The CDR3: CATIALPGTGGNTIYF. Written as DNA, the CDR3 is TGTGCCACCATAGCGCTACCCGGGACGGGCGGAAACACCATATATTTT. V gene TRBV2 combines with J gene TRBJ1-3; the D gene is possibly TRBD1 (5 bases). Trimming removed 10 bases at V and 4 bases at J, with 23 bases between. Germline CDR1 reads SNHLY; CDR2 reads FYNNEI. The CDR3 loop spans 16 amino acids.